The sequence of this T cell receptor beta chain was determined in a study of a mutant IDH1 vaccine in newly diagnosed glioma. Study-wide context: Patients, over weeks 1, 3, 5, 7, 11, 15, 19 and 23, received a total of eight vaccinations. The initiation of vaccination occurred 4-6 weeks after radiotherapy alone, or with temozolomide cycles. Earlier therapy was either radiotherapy, temozolomide, or both, and most got both.

Regarding this clone: Antigen unknown.

The data were produced by immunoSEQ multiplex PCR, yet TCRdb's version contains in-frame clones alone and is incomplete. The table shows about 40,000 clones, with 75% to 90% occurring only once. The germline gives CDR1 WNHNN, CDR2 SYGVQD (reference sequence). The CDR3 totals 14 residues. With 4 bases removed from V and 5 bases from J, the gap between germline ends came to 15 bases. Time point specified: week 11, during vaccination. Each dose delivered 300 ug of mutant IDH1 20-mer peptide subcutaneously with imiquimod. The donors' diagnosis was new WHO grade 3 or 4 astrocytoma that was IDH1-mutant and ATRX-lost.

Here the sequenced sample was peripheral blood mononuclear cells (PBMCs), taken from a glioma patient whose treatment included an IDH1 peptide vaccine. This receptor was obtained from a woman aged 25-40 years with glioma. Some clones in this sample may be carry-over from other donors' samples. This sequence joins TRBV10-1 and TRBJ2-7; possibly TRBD1 or TRBD2 for D (5 bases each). CDR3 region: CASSGGILTHEQYF. The DNA for the CDR3 is TGCGCCAGCAGTGGGGGGATTTTAACCCACGAGCAGTACTTC.